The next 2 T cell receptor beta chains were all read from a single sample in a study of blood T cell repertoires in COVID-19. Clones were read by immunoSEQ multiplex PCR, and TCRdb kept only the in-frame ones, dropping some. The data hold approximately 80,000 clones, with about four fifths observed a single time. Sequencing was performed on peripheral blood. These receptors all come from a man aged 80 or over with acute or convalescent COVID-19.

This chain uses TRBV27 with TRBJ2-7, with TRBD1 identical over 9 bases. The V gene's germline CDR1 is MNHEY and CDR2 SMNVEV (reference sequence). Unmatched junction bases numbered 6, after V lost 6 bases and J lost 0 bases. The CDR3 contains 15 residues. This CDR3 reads CASSPGTGLSYEQYF. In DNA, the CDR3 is TGTGCCAGCAGCCCCGGGACAGGGCTCTCCTACGAGCAGTACTTC.

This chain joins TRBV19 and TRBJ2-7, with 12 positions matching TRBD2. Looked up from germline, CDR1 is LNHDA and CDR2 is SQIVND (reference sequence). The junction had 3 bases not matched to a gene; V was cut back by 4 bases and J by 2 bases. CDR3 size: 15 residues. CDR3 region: CASSKRLAGAYEQYF. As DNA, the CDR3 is TGTGCCAGTAGTAAGAGACTAGCGGGAGCCTACGAGCAGTACTTC.